This T cell receptor beta chain is from a study of shared clonotypes between healthy human individuals (dated by TCRdb to 2019 to 2021). Regarding the complete study: The cohort included a few men and two women between 18 and 49 years of age. For each donor, three plates each were used for CD4 naive and CD4 memory, two plates were used for CD8 naive, and one plate was used for CD8 memory. The study deeply sequenced blood TCR repertoires of five healthy adults to estimate repertoire size and the extent of clonotype sharing between individuals. To increase sequencing depth and limit assay-specific biases, different laboratories used diverse techniques to prepare libraries and sequence TCR repertoires. Leukapheresis yielded between about 0.94 and 9.5 billion PBMCs per donor.

For this clone: It lacks a known antigen. No much larger clone is present one base from it, and per-base qualities are unavailable.

TCR CDR3 regions were amplified from genomic DNA by multiplex PCR using the deep immunoSEQ assay. Extracted genomic DNA from each cell subset was distributed evenly across all wells of several immunoSEQ 96-well plates, and each plate was treated as a replicate. For sorted subsets, each replicate PCR was loaded with roughly 0.2 ug genomic DNA, equivalent to about 30,000 T cell genomes. The purified libraries were quantified using a Qubit 3.0 fluorometer, sized with a Bioanalyzer 2100, and then quantified again using the KAPA Library Quantification kit. Each immunoSEQ 96-well plate was sequenced on its own single-read 150-cycle Illumina NextSeq 550 flow cell. Concerning the study's data processing: Because only junctional sequences without quality scores were contained in the immunoSEQ output, filtering matching that applied to full-length reads could not be performed. To assign V/J genes and CDR3, sequences were annotated against IMGT germline references using PyIR, a Python wrapper for IgBLAST v1.9. Any read was removed if the V/J assignment was weak (E-value above 1e-6), the CDR3 was missing, or the read contained stop codons, out-of-frame junctions, or ambiguous translated residues. A V3J clonotype was defined by an identical inferred V gene, J gene, and CDR3 amino acid sequence. The percentage overlap between two repertoires was calculated by dividing the number of shared unique clonotypes by the size of the smaller repertoire. Repertoire richness was assessed with RTK rarefaction, the Chao1 estimator, and Recon v2.1 estimates of unobserved clonotypes. Generation probabilities were computed with OLGA for all TCRbeta clonotypes obtained by the gDNA method from several donors. The immuneACCESS repertoire file appears here via TCRdb, limited to in-frame rearrangements. These files lack a portion of the clones; in checked studies, under half of the deficit traces to unresolved V genes, and the cause of the others is not known. The V and J calls and clone size are taken from that table; D and trimming were inferred from the DNA. Present in this sample are some 1.5 million clones, approximately 96% of which were seen just once. Jointly, the top ten make up roughly 1.1% of the sample.

The full study reports these points: Higher generation probabilities were observed for clonotypes shared by all four sorted-subset donors than for non-shared clonotypes. About 5% of naive CD4, 3.5% of naive CD8, approximately 2% of memory CD4, and about 0.4% of memory CD8 clonotypes were shared across a few donors. Pairwise subsampling indicated that sequencing depth was expected to affect the degree of clonotype sharing among donors. Sampling was restricted to blood, and TCR repertoires in tissues likely differ from the TCR repertoires found in blood. Naive subsets generally had larger estimated clonotype richness than memory subsets did. The small number of donors limited the genetic and exposure-history diversity represented. Even with the large sequencing depth, rarefaction of the sorted-subset datasets indicated that sequencing was incomplete.

The donors were healthy, HIV-negative adults with no recently reported acute infections or vaccinations. Only Caucasian adults living in Nashville, Tennessee, USA were represented among the donors. Magnetic negative selection was used to enrich CD4+ T cells, after which naive cells were positively selected on CD45RA and the negative fraction became the memory subset. After blood collection by leukapheresis, PBMCs were isolated using Ficoll-Histopaque density gradient centrifugation and then cryopreserved in the vapor phase of liquid nitrogen. Purity and quantity of every magnetically sorted T cell population were checked by analytical flow cytometry. Genomic DNA was isolated from every sorted fraction and measured by UV absorbance on a Nanodrop 2000c. The CDR3 holds 14 amino acids from the cysteine to the phenylalanine. CDR3 DNA is the only sequence kept; it has 42 bases, read in frame from the first base. Based on the germline V gene, the CDR1 and CDR2 sequences are KGHSH and LQKENI. V is shortened by 7 bases, J by 9 bases, and the region joining them spans 19 bases.

This chain is built from TRBV18 and TRBJ2-1; perhaps TRBD2 is the D gene, with 5 bases matching. The sequenced sample was naive CD4+ T cells sorted from blood. The sample's cell subset or site label, decoded: CD45RA+ positively selected. The receptor's source is a young man in good health. The CDR3 in this case is CASFPRVGLTEQFF. The nucleotides read TGTGCCAGCTTCCCGAGGGTGGGTTTAACTGAGCAGTTCTTC.